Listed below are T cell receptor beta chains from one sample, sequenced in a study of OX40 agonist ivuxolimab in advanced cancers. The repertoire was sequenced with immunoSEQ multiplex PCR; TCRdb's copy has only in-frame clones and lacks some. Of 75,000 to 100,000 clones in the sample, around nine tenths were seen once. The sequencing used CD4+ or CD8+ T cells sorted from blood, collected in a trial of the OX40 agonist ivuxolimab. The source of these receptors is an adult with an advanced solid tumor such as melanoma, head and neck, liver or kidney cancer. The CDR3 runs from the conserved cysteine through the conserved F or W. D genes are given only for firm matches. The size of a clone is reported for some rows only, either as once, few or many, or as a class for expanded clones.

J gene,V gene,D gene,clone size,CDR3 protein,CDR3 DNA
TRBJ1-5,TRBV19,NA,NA,CASSIRDQPQHF,TGTGCCAGTAGTATAAGGGACCAGCCCCAGCATTTT
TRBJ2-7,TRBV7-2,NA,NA,CASSLQGGLYEQYF,TGTGCCAGCAGCCTCCAGGGTGGCCTCTACGAGCAGTACTTC
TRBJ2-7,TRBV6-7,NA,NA,CASSYSPDNYEQYF,TGTGCCAGCAGTTACTCACCTGACAACTACGAGCAGTACTTC
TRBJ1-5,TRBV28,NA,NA,CASKSGNQPQHF,TGTGCCAGCAAATCGGGCAATCAGCCCCAGCATTTT
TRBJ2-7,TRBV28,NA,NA,CASSLGGGNSYEQYF,TGTGCCAGCAGTTTGGGAGGGGGAAACTCCTACGAGCAGTACTTC
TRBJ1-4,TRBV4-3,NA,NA,CASAKGTNEKLFF,TGCGCCAGCGCCAAGGGGACTAATGAAAAACTGTTTTTT
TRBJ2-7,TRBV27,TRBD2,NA,CASSWTSRSEQYF,TGTGCCAGCAGTTGGACTAGTCGAAGCGAGCAGTACTTC
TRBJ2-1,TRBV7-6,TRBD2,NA,CASSIGLAGDGEQFF,TGTGCCAGCAGCATTGGACTAGCGGGAGACGGTGAGCAGTTCTTC
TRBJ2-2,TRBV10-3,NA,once,CAIMGQGGTGELFF,TGTGCCATCATGGGGCAGGGTGGCACCGGGGAGCTGTTTTTT
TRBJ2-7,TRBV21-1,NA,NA,CASSNPSHLPLYEQYF,TGTGCCAGCAGCAATCCCAGCCACCTTCCGCTTTACGAGCAGTACTTC
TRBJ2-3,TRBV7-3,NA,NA,CASSSQGRGAQADTQYF,TGTGCCAGCAGCTCCCAGGGCCGGGGGGCGCAGGCAGATACGCAGTATTTT
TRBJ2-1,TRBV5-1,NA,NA,CASSLGLQGGTYNEQFF,TGCGCCAGCAGCTTGGGTTTACAGGGAGGGACCTACAATGAGCAGTTCTTC
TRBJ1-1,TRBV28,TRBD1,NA,CASTSILSGTGAGGTEAFF,TGTGCCAGCACTTCTATTCTCTCCGGGACAGGGGCGGGAGGAACTGAAGCTTTCTTT
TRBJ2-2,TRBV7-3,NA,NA,CASSLAFGAGELFF,NA
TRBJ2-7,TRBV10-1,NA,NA,CASSLHQLGGEQYF,TGCGCCAGCAGTCTCCACCAACTAGGCGGCGAGCAGTACTTC
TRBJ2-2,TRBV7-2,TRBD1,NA,CASTPLQGAGELFF,TGTGCCAGCACTCCCCTACAGGGGGCCGGGGAGCTGTTTTTT
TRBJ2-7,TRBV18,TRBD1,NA,CASSLSDPGQVAYEQYF,TGTGCCAGCTCACTCAGCGACCCGGGACAGGTAGCCTACGAGCAGTACTTC
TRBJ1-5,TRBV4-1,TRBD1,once,CASSQDVQGPNQPQHF,TGCGCCAGCAGCCAAGATGTACAGGGGCCCAATCAGCCCCAGCATTTT
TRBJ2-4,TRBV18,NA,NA,CASSPQGVHNKNIQYF,TGTGCCAGCTCACCACAAGGGGTACACAACAAAAACATTCAGTACTTC
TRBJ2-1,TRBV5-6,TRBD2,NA,CASSFRDYHGEQFF,TGTGCCAGCAGCTTCCGGGACTACCACGGTGAGCAGTTCTTC
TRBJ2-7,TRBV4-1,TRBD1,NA,CASSQEGTGLYEQYF,TGCGCCAGCAGCCAAGAAGGGACAGGGCTCTACGAGCAGTACTTC
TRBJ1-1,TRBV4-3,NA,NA,CASSRDLTNTEAFF,TGCGCCAGCAGTCGGGACCTTACAAACACTGAAGCTTTCTTT
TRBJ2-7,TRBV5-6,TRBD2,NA,CASSLRVGSGRRGSYEQYF,TGTGCCAGCAGCTTGAGGGTCGGTAGCGGGAGACGAGGCTCCTACGAGCAGTACTTC
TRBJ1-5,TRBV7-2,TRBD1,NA,CASSLGSGGSNQPQHF,TGTGCCAGCAGCTTAGGCTCAGGGGGCAGCAATCAGCCCCAGCATTTT
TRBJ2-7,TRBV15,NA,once,CATSRDSFYEQYF,TGTGCCACCAGCAGGGACAGTTTCTACGAGCAGTACTTC
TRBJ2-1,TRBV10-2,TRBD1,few,CASSVQGALNEQFF,TGCGCCAGCAGTGTCCAGGGGGCGCTTAATGAGCAGTTCTTC
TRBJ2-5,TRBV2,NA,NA,CASSVRVQETQYF,TGTGCCAGCAGTGTGCGGGTACAAGAGACCCAGTACTTC
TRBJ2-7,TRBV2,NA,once,CASRDGWTKASSYEQYF,TGTGCCAGCAGGGACGGCTGGACTAAGGCGAGCTCCTACGAGCAGTACTTC
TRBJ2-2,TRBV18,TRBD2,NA,CASSPRTSGRAFSNTGELFF,TGTGCCAGCTCACCCCGGACTAGCGGGAGGGCCTTTTCGAACACCGGGGAGCTGTTTTTT